One T cell receptor beta chain is described in this entry. Its antigen remains unknown. The data stem from a study of blood T cells in healthy people across ages. General study results and limits: Per-million-T-cell TCR beta diversity fell roughly linearly with age. Unsorted PBMCs blocked a conclusive comparison of naive and antigen-experienced cells.

The CDR3 sequence is 13 residues long. The V gene end was trimmed by 6 bases and the J gene end by 0 bases; junction bases not matched to a gene: 3. Germline V gene sequence: CDR1 DFQATT, CDR2 SNEGSKA (reference sequence). Per sample, no less than 6 micrograms of total RNA were extracted. A second about 7 to 12 cycle PCR used barcoded and J-beta primers. Each CDR3 protein is one row after TCRdb ran MiXCR on the 5' RACE reads. The sample records about 1.4 million distinct CDR3 sequences, around 59% being singletons. The chain carries TRBV20-1 and TRBJ2-7, with TRBD1 matching 9 bases. The sequenced material came from blood. The TCR comes from a man younger than 30 in good health. CDR3 residues: CSAKGQGSYEQYF. In nucleotides, the CDR3 is TGCAGTGCAAAGGGACAGGGCTCCTACGAGCAGTACTTC.